These T cell receptor beta chains were read from a single sample in a study of T cell responses to AZD1222 COVID-19 vaccine. Using immunoSEQ multiplex PCR, the repertoire was profiled, and TCRdb retains in-frame clones only, with some absent. The table records approximately 88,000 clones, over 75% of them present only once. The sample was peripheral blood, taken 28 days after the second AZD1222 dose. All receptors come from an adult who received the AZD1222 COVID-19 vaccine. The CDR3 runs from the conserved cysteine through the conserved F or W. The D gene is left open where the match is weak.

13	TRBV12-3/TRBV12-4	TRBD1	TRBJ1-2	CASSLGTGYGYTF	TGTGCCAGCAGTTTGGGGACAGGTTATGGCTACACCTTC
14	TRBV3-1/TRBV3-2	.	TRBJ2-7	CASSQVGPLGEQYF	TGTGCCAGCAGCCAAGTGGGCCCGTTGGGTGAGCAGTACTTC
14	TRBV2	TRBD1	TRBJ2-7	CASETGAANYEQYF	TGTGCCAGCGAGACAGGGGCGGCGAACTACGAGCAGTACTTC
14	TRBV28	TRBD1	TRBJ1-5	CASTLGQGYQPQHF	TGTGCCAGCACCTTGGGACAGGGATATCAGCCCCAGCATTTT
15	TRBV5-1	TRBD1	TRBJ1-6	CASSHGTGSNSPLHF	TGCGCCAGCAGCCACGGGACAGGGAGTAATTCACCCCTCCACTTT
15	TRBV19	.	TRBJ1-5	CASSIRNRYNQPQHF	TGTGCCAGTAGTATAAGGAACAGGTACAATCAGCCCCAGCATTTT
15	TRBV4-2	TRBD2	TRBJ2-3	CASSPSGESTDTQYF	TGTGCCAGCAGCCCTAGCGGGGAGTCCACAGATACGCAGTATTTT
17	TRBV27	.	TRBJ1-5	CASSLSSGDKGVQPQHF	TGTGCCAGCAGTTTATCCAGCGGGGACAAAGGTGTGCAGCCCCAGCATTTT
15	TRBV4-2	.	TRBJ1-4	CASSQGGATNEKLFF	TGTGCCAGCAGCCAAGGCGGAGCAACTAATGAAAAACTGTTTTTT
16	TRBV3-1/TRBV3-2	.	TRBJ2-7	CASSRPAIGNSYEQYF	TGTGCCAGCAGCCGCCCTGCAATAGGGAACTCCTACGAGCAGTACTTC
17	TRBV2	TRBD1	TRBJ1-5	CASSERQGGFSNQPQHF	TGTGCCAGCAGTGAAAGACAGGGCGGTTTCAGCAATCAGCCCCAGCATTTT
15	TRBV5-1	.	TRBJ1-6	CASSLEGSYNSPLHF	TGCGCCAGCAGCTTAGAGGGATCCTATAATTCACCCCTCCACTTT
16	TRBV5-1	TRBD2	TRBJ2-5	CASSFNSGGPQETQYF	TGCGCCAGCAGCTTTAATAGCGGGGGCCCACAAGAGACCCAGTACTTC
11	TRBV7-8	TRBD2	TRBJ2-1	CASSQAGEQFF	TGTGCCAGCAGCCAAGCGGGGGAGCAGTTCTTC